One sample yielded the 27 T cell receptor beta chains listed below, sequenced in a study of identical twins. MiXCR was run by TCRdb on the 5' RACE reads, yielding one entry per CDR3 protein. Here the sample spans around 530,000 distinct CDR3 sequences, 13% to 15% being singletons. The sample was also reused in another study, on yellow fever vaccine responses in identical twins.

Sample: CD4+ T cells sorted from blood. The receptors come from a young woman in good health.

This clonotype has at least ten counts. The V and J genes are TRBV29-1 and TRBJ2-4, with D perhaps TRBD1 (5 bases). Trimming removed 4 bases at V and 9 bases at J, with 10 bases between. The V gene's germline CDR1 is SQVTM and CDR2 ANQGSEA. This CDR3 contains 11 residues. The CDR3 bases are TGCAGCGTTGTGTCAGGGTCCATTCAGTACTTC. It specifies CSVVSGSIQYF.

This clonotype was seen a handful of times. The gene calls are TRBV14 and TRBJ2-3; D may be TRBD2 (5 bases). The CDR3 sequence is 12 residues long. V was trimmed by 4 bases and J by 6 bases, leaving 8 bases between them. Germline-derived CDR1 and CDR2 are SGHDN and FVKESK. This chain's CDR3 is CASSPTGDTQYF. CDR3 nucleotides: TGTGCCAGCAGCCCGACGGGGGATACGCAGTATTTT.

A word on this clonotype: Germline is not matched at one junction end, which may reflect a read error. The V and J genes are TRBV12-3 or TRBV12-4 and TRBJ2-5, with a weak D call TRBD2 (5 bases). The CDR3 sequence is 13 residues long. CDR3 bases: TGTACCAGCACGCTTCGGGGAACAGAGACCCAGTACTTC. This encodes CTSTLRGTETQYF.

The chain recombines TRBV27 with TRBJ2-1, with 10 bases lining up with TRBD1. V dropped 2 bases and J dropped 7; count of bases not matched to a gene: 5. Germline-derived CDR1 and CDR2 are MNHEY and SMNVEV (reference sequence). The CDR3 covers 15 residues. The CDR3 is CASSLRGQGLNEQFF. In DNA form, the CDR3 reads TGTGCCAGCAGTTTAAGGGGACAGGGGTTGAATGAGCAGTTCTTC.

This clonotype turned up a few times. The chain combines TRBV10-3 with TRBJ2-2; TRBD2 is a possible D gene (5 bases). Germline V gives CDR1 ENHRY, CDR2 SYGVKD. The ends were cut back, 6 bases at V and 5 bases at J, with 10 bases in the middle. CDR3 length equals 13 residues. The CDR3, as DNA: TGTGCCATCAGCGGAGGCTGGACCGGGGAGCTGTTTTTT. Translating it yields CAISGGWTGELFF.

This clonotype appeared a few times. The V and J genes are TRBV20-1 and TRBJ1-1, with 7 positions matching TRBD1. Per germline, CDR1 DFQATT and CDR2 SNEGSKA (reference sequence). The CDR3 totals 16 residues. V lost 6 bases, J lost 0 bases, and 13 bases stayed unmatched. The CDR3 loop is CSANIQGRNMNTEAFF. For the CDR3, the DNA is TGCAGTGCAAATATACAGGGGCGAAATATGAACACTGAAGCTTTCTTT.

This clonotype was found a few times. The V call is TRBV29-1, the J call TRBJ1-2, with TRBD1 matching 11 bases. The ends lost 7 bases at V and 4 bases at J; junction bases unmatched: 5. CDR1 SQVTM and CDR2 ANQGSEA come from the germline V gene. The CDR3 consists of 13 residues. DNA for the CDR3: TGCAGCGCTATGGGACAGGGGGGCTATGGCTACACCTTC. Protein sequence: CSAMGQGGYGYTF. Full variable domain (remainder filled in from reference TRBV29-1 and TRBJ1-2): SAVISQKPSRDICQRGTSLTIQCQVDSQVTMMFWYRQQPGQSLTLIATANQGSEATYESGFVIDKFPISRPNLTFSTLTVSNMSPEDSSIYLCSAMGQGGYGYTFGSGTRLTVV.

This clonotype was recorded a few times. This chain links TRBV29-1 with TRBJ2-3; D is ambiguous. The germline V gene encodes CDR1 SQVTM and CDR2 ANQGSEA. Trimming shortened V by 5 bases and J by 3 bases, and 12 bases separated the two germline ends. This CDR3 is built from 13 residues. The CDR3 DNA sequence: TGCAGCGTTACCGGGCCTGAGACAGATACGCAGTATTTT. Its translation: CSVTGPETDTQYF.

This clonotype was seen only a few times. This chain uses TRBV9 with TRBJ2-5; D not resolved. Trimming stripped 0 bases from V and 5 bases from J, with 17 bases between. The CDR3 runs to 16 residues. Per the germline V gene, CDR1 is SGDLS and CDR2 is YYNGEE. The DNA of the CDR3 is TGTGCCAGCAGCGTAGGAAAAAACGACCGTGGCGAGACCCAGTACTTC. Its protein product is CASSVGKNDRGETQYF.

At least ten counts were recorded for this clonotype. The gene calls are TRBV29-1 and TRBJ2-1; 7 bases agree with TRBD1. The germline gives CDR1 SQVTM, CDR2 ANQGSEA. V lost 5 bases and J lost 4; bases outside the gene matches: 8. The CDR3 is 14 residues long. The CDR3 nucleotides read TGCAGCGTTAGACAGGGTCTTGAGTACAATGAGCAGTTCTTC. It codes for CSVRQGLEYNEQFF.

The gene calls are TRBV20-1 and TRBJ1-3; D is unresolved. This CDR3 has 13 residues. Trimming left V 3 bases short and J 4 bases short, with 10 bases between. Germline CDR1 reads DFQATT; CDR2 reads SNEGSKA (reference sequence). CDR3 sequence: CSARAGSGNTIYF. The CDR3 region has the DNA TGCAGTGCTAGGGCCGGGTCGGGAAACACCATATATTTT.

In regard to this clonotype: The junction and the germline gene differ at one end; a read error may be behind it. J is TRBJ1-2 and V is TRBV20-1; TRBD1 matches 12 bases. CDR3 length equals 16 residues. Germline CDR1 is DFQATT and CDR2 is SNEGSKA (reference sequence). This CDR3 is CCARDGTGGVGYGYTF. The CDR3 nucleotides are TGCTGTGCTAGAGATGGGACAGGGGGCGTCGGCTATGGCTACACCTTC.

V is TRBV28 and J is TRBJ2-4; a possible D gene is TRBD2 (6 bases). This CDR3 is 14 amino acids long. Trimming stripped 3 bases from V and 8 bases from J, with 14 bases between. Per the germline V gene, CDR1 is MDHEN and CDR2 is SYDVKM. The CDR3 sequence is CASSLGSGLDIQYF. The CDR3 DNA reads as TGTGCCAGCAGTTTGGGTAGCGGATTGGACATTCAGTACTTC.

V gene TRBV28 combines with J gene TRBJ2-2; D may be TRBD1 (6 bases). Germline V gives CDR1 MDHEN, CDR2 SYDVKM. The CDR3 runs to 14 residues. Trimming pared 2 bases from V and 6 bases from J, leaving 10 bases between. CDR3 coding DNA: TGTGCCAGCAGTTTACAATGGACAGCCGGGGAGCTGTTTTTT. This codes for CASSLQWTAGELFF.

V and J are TRBV7-9 and TRBJ2-1, with D perhaps TRBD1 (6 bases). The CDR3 is made up of 15 amino acids. Germline lookup yields CDR1 SEHNR and CDR2 FQNEAQ (reference sequence). Between the trimmed V and J ends, which lost 3 bases and 2 bases, there was a span of 11 bases. The CDR3 coding sequence is TGTGCCAGCAGCTTGGTGGGGGCCCCCTACAATGAGCAGTTCTTC. Amino acid sequence: CASSLVGAPYNEQFF.

This clonotype was seen only a few times. This chain joins TRBV24-1 and TRBJ2-5; D is possibly TRBD2 (5 bases). V was cut by 2 bases and J by 1 base, with 10 bases left in between. The CDR3 is 15 residues long. From germline, CDR1 is KGHDR and CDR2 SFDVKD. CDR3 loop: CATSDSGSAQETQYF. In nucleotides, the CDR3 is TGTGCCACCAGTGATTCAGGTAGCGCCCAAGAGACCCAGTACTTC.

The CDR3 bases are TGTGCCAGCAAAACGAGGGGGGGACCCTACGAGCAGTACTTC. Its protein product is CASKTRGGPYEQYF. The V and J genes are TRBV6-1 and TRBJ2-7; D perhaps matches TRBD2 (7 bases). The CDR3 consists of 14 residues. The V and J ends lost 7 bases and 2 bases respectively, with 15 bases between them. Looked up from germline, CDR1 is MNHNS and CDR2 is SASEGT.

Ten or more counts support this clonotype. This rearrangement joins TRBV20-1 to TRBJ2-7; TRBD2 agrees at 8 bases. CDR3 length: 14 amino acids. Losses at the gene ends were 7 bases for V and 0 bases for J; bases not matched to a gene: 8. Germline CDR1 reads DFQATT; CDR2 reads SNEGSKA (reference sequence). The CDR3 spells CSGRVGTSSYEQYV. For the CDR3, the DNA is TGCAGTGGGAGGGTGGGGACTAGCTCCTACGAGCAGTACGTC.

This clonotype was recorded a few times. DNA for the CDR3: TGCGCCAGCAGCCAAGATCAGAGCTCCTATAATTCACCCCTCCACTTT. It encodes CASSQDQSSYNSPLHF. The chain recombines TRBV4-1 with TRBJ1-6, with D unclear. The germline gives CDR1 MGHRA, CDR2 YSYEKL. The V and J ends lost 0 bases and 0 bases respectively, with 6 bases between them. The CDR3 runs to 16 residues.

This clonotype was observed at least ten times. The rearrangement links TRBV29-1 to TRBJ2-2; the match to TRBD1 covers 8 bases. V lost 7 bases, J lost 5 bases, and 3 bases stayed unmatched. Germline CDR1 SQVTM, CDR2 ANQGSEA. The CDR3 spans 12 residues. The CDR3 sequence is CSGHRGTGELFF. The CDR3 DNA reads as TGCAGCGGTCACAGGGGGACCGGGGAGCTGTTTTTT.

J is TRBJ2-5 and V is TRBV3-1; a possible D gene is TRBD2 (7 bases). V was pared by 1 base and J by 4 bases, with 13 bases between. The CDR3 consists of 15 residues. From germline, CDR1 is LGHDT and CDR2 YNNKEL (reference sequence). The CDR3 coding sequence is TGTGCCAGCAGCCAAGGTGCGGGGGCAGGAGAGACCCAGTACTTC. As protein: CASSQGAGAGETQYF.

The chain recombines TRBV20-1 with TRBJ2-3; 10 nucleotides match TRBD2. Losses at the gene ends were 3 bases for V and 5 bases for J; bases not matched to a gene: 8. The CDR3 has 15 residues. Per germline, CDR1 DFQATT and CDR2 SNEGSKA (reference sequence). In DNA, the CDR3 is TGCAGTGCTAGGAAGCGGGGGGGCGATGGAGATACGCAGTATTTT. Its translation: CSARKRGGDGDTQYF.

The rearrangement uses TRBV20-1 and TRBJ1-2; D not certain. CDR1 and CDR2 (germline): DFQATT, SNEGSKA (reference sequence). The CDR3 has 12 amino acids. The germline V and J ends were trimmed by 1 base and 3 bases, with 6 bases remaining between them. The CDR3 here is CSARGQDYGYTF. The CDR3 DNA reads as TGCAGTGCTAGAGGGCAAGACTATGGCTACACCTTC.

The rearrangement joins TRBV7-3 to TRBJ2-3; 7 positions agree with TRBD2. J lost 2 bases, V lost 1 base, and 21 bases had no gene match. CDR1 SGHTA and CDR2 FQGTGA come from the germline V gene. The CDR3 spans 21 residues. CDR3 coding DNA: TGTGCCAGCAGCTTAATCGGGGCAGGGTTCGCCTGGGGAGGGTACACAGATACGCAGTATTTT. It codes for CASSLIGAGFAWGGYTDTQYF. Based on the CDR3 plus reference TRBV7-3 and TRBJ2-3, the full variable domain is GAGVSQTPSNKVTEKGKYVELRCDPISGHTALYWYRQSLGQGPEFLIYFQGTGAADDSGLPNDRFFAVRPEGSVSTLKIQRTERGDSAVYLCASSLIGAGFAWGGYTDTQYFGPGTRLTVL.

This clonotype occurred a few times. The chain has TRBV20-1 and TRBJ2-7, with 12 bases matching TRBD2. CDR3 length equals 14 residues. Trimming took 6 bases from V and 1 from J; bases not matched to a gene: 4. CDR1 DFQATT and CDR2 SNEGSKA come from the germline V gene (reference sequence). The CDR3, as DNA: TGCAGTGCCTCTAGCGGGGGGGGGTCCTACGAGCAGTACGTC. Amino acid sequence: CSASSGGGSYEQYV.

This clonotype showed up just a few times. The chain combines TRBV11-2 with TRBJ2-1; 12 bases are a match to TRBD2. The CDR3 is 15 residues long. Germline CDR1 is SGHAT and CDR2 is FQNNGV. Trimming at V came to 5 bases and at J to 10 bases, leaving 9 bases not matched to a gene. Written as DNA, the CDR3 is TGTGCCAGCAGCCACGACCGACTAGCGGGAGAGGAGCAGTTCTTC. The encoded protein is CASSHDRLAGEEQFF.

The chain couples TRBV6-1 to TRBJ2-2; D gene ambiguous. The germline gives CDR1 MNHNS, CDR2 SASEGT. The CDR3 totals 14 residues. V lost 7 bases and J 2 bases, leaving 11 bases between the germline ends. DNA for the CDR3: TGTGCCAGCAAGAAGGAAGGAAACACCGGGGAGCTGTTTTTT. This gives the protein CASKKEGNTGELFF.